This entry lists 8 T cell receptor beta chains sequenced from one sample in a study of blood T cell repertoires in COVID-19. Some clones are missing from TCRdb's copy, which holds only in-frame ones; the method was immunoSEQ multiplex PCR. The table has about 200,000 clones, roughly nine tenths seen once. Specimen: peripheral blood. These TCRs come from a man between 60 and 75 years old who had recovered from COVID-19.

The chain has TRBV5-4 and TRBJ2-5, with a weak D call TRBD1 (6 bases). Deletions cut 0 bases from V and 2 bases from J, with 17 bases between. Germline assignment: CDR1 SGHNT and CDR2 YYREEE (reference sequence). CDR3 length: 17 amino acids. The CDR3 sequence is CASSLGGRQELQETQYF. Written as DNA, the CDR3 is TGTGCCAGCAGCTTGGGGGGCAGACAGGAGTTACAAGAGACCCAGTACTTC.

This rearrangement joins TRBV2 to TRBJ2-7, with D perhaps matching TRBD1 (6 bases). V dropped 6 bases and J dropped 0 bases, with 12 bases sitting between them. Germline loops: CDR1 SNHLY, CDR2 FYNNEI. The CDR3 contains 14 residues. The CDR3 nucleotides are TGTGCCAGCAGCGCCACAGGGAGCTCCTACGAGCAGTACTTC. It specifies CASSATGSSYEQYF.

With regard to this clone: Different DNA sequences within this sample yield the same CDR3. This sequence joins TRBV19 and TRBJ1-5; TRBD1 aligns across 8 bases. CDR3 length: 17 amino acids. CDR1 is LNHDA and CDR2 is SQIVND in the germline V gene (reference sequence). V shed 3 bases, J shed 0 bases, and the junction held 7 bases outside the gene matches. The CDR3 sequence is CASSIGDRGYSNQPQHF. In nucleotides, the CDR3 is TGTGCCAGTAGTATTGGAGACAGGGGATATAGCAATCAGCCCCAGCATTTT.

This sequence joins TRBV4-1 and TRBJ2-5, with a possible D match to TRBD1 (5 bases). Trimming pared 3 bases from V and 7 bases from J, leaving 18 bases between. This CDR3 has 15 amino acids. CDR1 and CDR2 (germline): MGHRA, YSYEKL. This chain's CDR3 is CASSQQGSAVGTQYF. DNA of the CDR3: TGCGCCAGCAGCCAGCAGGGCAGTGCTGTGGGGACCCAGTACTTC.

V gene TRBV9 combines with J gene TRBJ2-3; 13 bases line up with TRBD2. V was clipped by 2 bases and J by 8 bases; unmatched bases: 11. The germline V gene has CDR1 SGDLS and CDR2 YYNGEE. The CDR3 is made up of 17 amino acids. The CDR3 nucleotides read TGTGCCAGCAGCGTGATCAGCGGGACTAGCGGGAAGGTTACGCAGTATTTT. Its translation: CASSVISGTSGKVTQYF. Drawing the rest from reference TRBV9 and TRBJ2-3, the complete variable domain is DSGVTQTPKHLITATGQRVTLRCSPRSGDLSVYWYQQSLDQGLQFLIQYYNGEERAKGNILERFSAQQFPDLHSELNLSSLELGDSALYFCASSVISGTSGKVTQYFGPGTRLTVL.

V is TRBV6-5 and J is TRBJ2-7; 7 nucleotides line up with TRBD1. Germline trimming cut 7 bases from V and 5 bases from J; bases unmatched to any gene: 5. The CDR3 spans 12 residues. Germline V gene sequence: CDR1 MNHEY, CDR2 SVGAGI. The CDR3 DNA sequence: TGTGCCAGCACCAAGGGACAGAACGAGCAGTACTTC. This sequence encodes CASTKGQNEQYF.

J is TRBJ2-1 and V is TRBV19; TRBD2 matches at 11 bases. The CDR3 is made up of 15 amino acids. V shed 3 bases, J shed 9 bases, and the junction held 7 bases outside the gene matches. Germline CDR1 and CDR2: LNHDA and SQIVND (reference sequence). The CDR3 is CASSILAGGSTEQFF. CDR3 sequence (DNA): TGTGCCAGTAGTATCCTAGCGGGAGGTTCTACTGAGCAGTTCTTC.

CDR3 protein: CASSLGSSGANVLTF. DNA of the CDR3: TGTGCCAGCAGCTTGGGTAGCTCTGGGGCCAACGTCCTGACTTTC. The chain combines TRBV5-8 with TRBJ2-6; the D is unclear. V was pared by 0 bases and J by 0 bases, with 4 bases between. This CDR3 is 15 amino acids long. The germline gives CDR1 SGHTS, CDR2 YDEGEE.